This section outlines one T cell receptor (beta chain) sequence together with its context. Germline values: CDR1 SEHNR, CDR2 FQNEAQ (reference sequence). The CDR3 spans 12 residues. After removal of 3 bases from V and 10 bases from J, the junction contained 3 bases not matched to a gene. The data were taken from a study of blood T cell repertoires in COVID-19. Study-level information: Acute-phase and convalescent COVID-19 samples originated in the United States, Italy and Spain. PBMCs, B-cell-depleted T cells, or T cells were the source of the cDNA or gDNA that made up the material.

Original handling: Estimated nucleated cell counts came from reference gene primer amplification. Assay used: immunoSEQ multiplex PCR; TCRdb lists only in-frame clones, some missing. The DNA gave D and trimming, while V, J and clone size come from that table. Counted here are roughly 46,000 clones, over 75% occurring once; the ten biggest clones make up about 13%. The sequencing input was peripheral blood. V usage is TRBV7-9 and J usage is TRBJ1-1; 9 nucleotides line up with TRBD1. This receptor was identified in a human donor with active COVID-19. The donor label of this sample is uncertain. The CDR3 loop is CASSFGTGSAFF. The CDR3 DNA follows: TGTGCCAGCAGCTTTGGGACAGGGTCAGCTTTCTTT.